Below, 32 T cell receptor beta chains from the same sample are listed, as sequenced in a study of T cell repertoires in cytomegalovirus infection. TCRdb reanalysed the reads using MiXCR and keeps one entry per CDR3 protein. There are 160,000 or so distinct CDR3 sequences in the sample; roughly a quarter occur only once, and 10% to 11% lies in the top ten. The sequencing input was PBMCs. The receptors were sampled from a human donor in good health (CMV status not recorded). Some clones in this sample may be carry-over from other donors' samples.

The gene calls are TRBV27 and TRBJ2-7; D may be TRBD1 (6 bases). The CDR3 is made up of 13 amino acids. Germline lookup yields CDR1 MNHEY and CDR2 SMNVEV (reference sequence). The V end was cut by 5 bases, the J end by 5 bases, with 13 bases between. CDR3 bases: TGTGCCAGCAGTCTGGACAGCGGCCACGAGCAGTACTTC. Translated: CASSLDSGHEQYF.

Only one count was recorded for this clonotype. The rearrangement uses TRBV20-1 and TRBJ2-5, with unresolved D. CDR1 and CDR2 from the germline V gene are DFQATT and SNEGSKA (reference sequence). V was cut by 6 bases and J by 2 bases, with 13 bases left in between. The CDR3 runs to 13 residues. Here the CDR3 reads CSAGRRNQETQYF. DNA for the CDR3: TGCAGTGCAGGAAGACGCAATCAAGAGACCCAGTACTTC.

The V and J genes are TRBV4-2 and TRBJ1-4; D perhaps matches TRBD1 (6 bases). This CDR3 is 20 amino acids long. From germline, CDR1 is LGHNA and CDR2 YNFKEQ. V was pared by 5 bases and J by 8 bases, with 33 bases between. The CDR3 sequence: CASSSQGTPPEKLWEEKLFF. The CDR3, as DNA: TGTGCCAGCAGCTCACAGGGAACTCCGCCTGAAAAACTGTGGGAGGAAAAACTGTTTTTT.

With respect to this clonotype: Here the CDR3 omits its conserved ending phenylalanine or tryptophan, so a read error is the likely source. V is TRBV7-6 and J is TRBJ2-6; no definite D call. The ends were cut back, 5 bases at V and 2 bases at J, with 7 bases in the middle. In germline, CDR1 is SGHVS, CDR2 FNYEAQ. CDR3 length equals 14 residues. CDR3 nucleotide sequence: TGTGCCAGCAGCCAGATGACTGGGGCCAACGTCCTGACTGTC. Translating it yields CASSQMTGANVLTV.

The J gene is TRBJ2-4, the V gene TRBV10-3; a weak D match, TRBD1 (5 bases). With 0 bases removed from V and 6 bases from J, the gap between germline ends came to 12 bases. Germline lookup yields CDR1 ENHRY and CDR2 SYGVKD. CDR3 length equals 15 residues. The CDR3 here is CAISESLTQGNIQYF. The CDR3 nucleotides read TGTGCCATCAGTGAGTCCCTTACCCAGGGAAACATTCAGTACTTC.

The V and J genes are TRBV12-3 or TRBV12-4 and TRBJ2-1; TRBD2 aligns across 7 bases. The CDR3 covers 16 residues. Germline trimming cut 3 bases from V and 8 bases from J; bases unmatched to any gene: 13. This CDR3 reads CASSFRPGSGIHEQFF. The DNA for the CDR3 is TGTGCCAGCAGTTTTCGCCCCGGGAGCGGGATACATGAGCAGTTCTTC.

V and J are TRBV6-1 and TRBJ1-6; 8 positions match TRBD1. J was trimmed by 6 bases and V by 2 bases; bases with no gene match: 9. CDR1 and CDR2 from the germline V gene are MNHNS and SASEGT. CDR3 length: 17 amino acids. This CDR3 reads CASSERQGAVVNSPLHF. In nucleotides, the CDR3 is TGTGCCAGCAGTGAACGTCAGGGGGCTGTTGTTAATTCACCCCTCCACTTT.

This clonotype was detected ten times or more. The chain joins TRBV29-1 to TRBJ1-5; a possible D gene is TRBD1 (5 bases). Germline values: CDR1 SQVTM, CDR2 ANQGSEA. The CDR3 loop spans 12 amino acids. CDR3 amino acids: CRVRVGDQPQHF. Written as DNA, the CDR3 is TGCAGGGTGAGGGTAGGGGACCAGCCCCAGCATTTT.

The chain links TRBV5-1 to TRBJ2-4; no clear D. Trimming took off 0 bases at V and 0 bases at J, with 7 bases between the two ends. This CDR3 contains 15 residues. Germline V gives CDR1 SGHRS, CDR2 YFSETQ. The CDR3 DNA sequence: TGCGCCAGCAGCTTGGATAATCTAGCCAAAAACATTCAGTACTTC. This codes for CASSLDNLAKNIQYF. The complete variable domain, with remaining parts taken from reference TRBV5-1 and TRBJ2-4, reads KAGVTQTPRYLIKTRGQQVTLSCSPISGHRSVSWYQQTPGQGLQFLFEYFSETQRNKGNFPGRFSGRQFSNSRSEMNVSTLELGDSALYLCASSLDNLAKNIQYFGAGTRLSVL.

This clonotype was observed a handful of times. V gene TRBV7-9 combines with J gene TRBJ1-1; 7 bases agree with TRBD1. Trimming cost V 0 bases and J 5 bases; bases outside gene matches: 6. The germline gives CDR1 SEHNR, CDR2 FQNEAQ (reference sequence). The CDR3 totals 15 residues. CDR3 sequence reads: CASSLALGGLTEAFF. CDR3 coding DNA: TGTGCCAGCAGCTTAGCGCTAGGGGGCCTGACTGAAGCTTTCTTT.

A few counts support this clonotype. The rearrangement uses TRBV4-1 and TRBJ2-2; possible D gene TRBD1, 6 bases. In germline, CDR1 is MGHRA, CDR2 YSYEKL. V lost 5 bases and J 4 bases, leaving 17 bases between the germline ends. The CDR3 contains 16 residues. Here the CDR3 DNA reads TGCGCCAGCAGCGGACCCCTCCAGGGGACCACCGGGGAGCTGTTTTTT. Translation: CASSGPLQGTTGELFF.

The rearrangement joins TRBV11-2 to TRBJ2-2; D call uncertain. This CDR3 has 15 amino acids. With 0 bases removed from V and 2 bases from J, the gap between germline ends came to 7 bases. CDR1 SGHAT and CDR2 FQNNGV come from the germline V gene. The DNA for the CDR3 is TGTGCCAGCAGCTTAGAGGGTTACAACACCGGGGAGCTGTTTTTT. Translation: CASSLEGYNTGELFF.

The table lists this clonotype with a few counts. The chain employs TRBV15 and TRBJ2-1; D unresolved. Trimming took 0 bases from V and 0 from J, leaving 6 bases between them. This CDR3 is built from 15 residues. Looked up from germline, CDR1 is LNHNV and CDR2 is YYDKDF (reference sequence). CDR3 residues: CATSRDGVSYNEQFF. CDR3 nucleotide sequence: TGTGCCACCAGCAGAGATGGGGTCTCCTACAATGAGCAGTTCTTC.

This clonotype occurred many times. The rearrangement uses TRBV7-9 and TRBJ1-2, with D perhaps matching TRBD1 (5 bases). Germline loops: CDR1 SEHNR, CDR2 FQNEAQ (reference sequence). V lost 4 bases, J lost 9 bases, and 18 bases lay in between. This CDR3 contains 14 residues. DNA for the CDR3: TGTGCCAGCAGCTCAGGGAGGGGAGATGGGTGCTACACCTTC. Encoded protein: CASSSGRGDGCYTF.

In its sample, this clonotype was seen a few times. The chain combines TRBV2 with TRBJ2-1; the D gene is possibly TRBD1 (6 bases). The CDR3 covers 16 residues. Trimming shortened V by 3 bases and J by 5 bases, and 17 bases separated the two germline ends. Looked up from germline, CDR1 is SNHLY and CDR2 is FYNNEI. The CDR3: CASSDLDSPGHNEQFF. The CDR3 coding sequence is TGTGCCAGCAGTGACTTGGACAGCCCTGGGCACAATGAGCAGTTCTTC.

This clonotype was seen many times. The gene calls are TRBV7-2 and TRBJ2-3; weak D call: TRBD2 (5 bases). The germline CDR1 and CDR2 sequences are SGHTA and FQGNSA. This CDR3 has 12 residues. Deletions cut 5 bases from V and 6 bases from J, with 9 bases between. As DNA, the CDR3 is TGTGCCAGCAGCCCAAGAGGGGATACGCAGTATTTT. Amino acid sequence: CASSPRGDTQYF.

The rearrangement uses TRBV15 and TRBJ2-1, with 12 bases that match TRBD2. This CDR3 has 17 amino acids. The V gene's germline CDR1 is LNHNV and CDR2 YYDKDF (reference sequence). V shed 1 base and J 4 bases; nucleotides not matched to a gene: 5. The CDR3 DNA reads as TGTGCCACCAGCAGAGGAACTAGCGGGGGGCTTTACAATGAGCAGTTCTTC. Amino acid sequence: CATSRGTSGGLYNEQFF.

This clonotype was detected ten times or more. The V gene is TRBV7-6, the J gene TRBJ2-1, with D possibly matching TRBD1 (5 bases). Per germline, CDR1 SGHVS and CDR2 FNYEAQ. This CDR3 is built from 15 residues. V lost 0 bases and J lost 4, with 10 bases in between. CDR3 amino acids: CASSLAPDRYNEQFF. In DNA form, the CDR3 reads TGTGCCAGCAGCTTAGCCCCCGACAGATACAATGAGCAGTTCTTC. Looking up the rest from reference TRBV7-6 and TRBJ2-1 gives the full variable domain: GAGVSQSPRYKVTKRGQDVALRCDPISGHVSLYWYRQALGQGPEFLTYFNYEAQQDKSGLPNDRFSAERPEGSISTLTIQRTEQRDSAMYRCASSLAPDRYNEQFFGPGTRLTVL.

This clonotype was found a few times. The chain is built from TRBV4-1 and TRBJ1-1; 11 bases match TRBD1. J gave up 4 bases and V 4 bases, and 5 bases lay outside the gene matches. Germline loops: CDR1 MGHRA, CDR2 YSYEKL. The CDR3 totals 15 residues. The chain's CDR3 is CASSPDRGRLTEAFF. CDR3 in DNA: TGCGCCAGCAGCCCGGACAGGGGGCGCCTCACTGAAGCTTTCTTT.

This clonotype has only a few counts. V is TRBV6-5 and J is TRBJ2-7; 11 bases fit TRBD2. Germline CDR1 MNHEY, CDR2 SVGAGI. Trimming removed 4 bases from V and 4 bases from J; junction bases left unmatched: 6. The CDR3 sequence is 15 residues long. The CDR3 DNA follows: TGTGCCAGCAGTTTAACTAGCGGGGGAGTTTACGAGCAGTACTTC. It translates to CASSLTSGGVYEQYF.

The chain recombines TRBV20-1 with TRBJ2-5; 7 bases are a match to TRBD2. Per germline, CDR1 DFQATT and CDR2 SNEGSKA (reference sequence). V lost 1 base and J lost 4; bases outside the gene matches: 6. This CDR3 contains 14 residues. CDR3 amino acids: CSARVGGEGETQYF. The CDR3 region has the DNA TGCAGTGCTAGAGTGGGGGGGGAGGGAGAGACCCAGTACTTC.

The chain combines TRBV12-3 or TRBV12-4 with TRBJ2-3; 11 bases line up with TRBD2. The J segment lost 2 bases and the V segment lost 4 bases, leaving 2 bases of the junction unmatched. The CDR3 contains 15 residues. The CDR3 is CASSWTSGHTDTQYF. The CDR3 DNA sequence: TGTGCCAGCAGTTGGACTAGCGGGCACACAGATACGCAGTATTTT.

This clonotype was recorded many times. The gene calls are TRBV12-3 or TRBV12-4 and TRBJ1-5; D gene ambiguous. The V gene lost 3 bases and the J gene lost 6 bases, with 6 bases spanning the gap. The CDR3 loop spans 12 amino acids. CDR3 residues: CASSFAGQPQHF. CDR3 nucleotides: TGTGCCAGCAGTTTCGCCGGTCAGCCCCAGCATTTT.

The chain is built from TRBV9 and TRBJ2-1; tentatively, D is TRBD2 (6 bases). Germline V gives CDR1 SGDLS, CDR2 YYNGEE. Trimming removed 3 bases from V and 4 bases from J, with 11 bases in between. This CDR3 contains 14 residues. The CDR3 protein is CASSGPGTYNEQFF. The DNA of the CDR3 is TGTGCCAGCAGCGGCCCTGGGACTTACAATGAGCAGTTCTTC.

This clonotype was seen a few times. The chain has TRBV12-3 or TRBV12-4 and TRBJ2-2, with 11 bases aligning to TRBD2. This CDR3 has 16 amino acids. J lost 4 bases, V lost 6 bases, and 7 bases had no gene match. This CDR3 reads CASRFGTSGSTGELFF. CDR3 coding DNA: TGTGCCAGCAGATTTGGGACTAGCGGCTCCACCGGGGAGCTGTTTTTT.

The V and J genes are TRBV4-2 and TRBJ2-7; 7 positions agree with TRBD2. Germline lookup yields CDR1 LGHNA and CDR2 YNFKEQ. This CDR3 is built from 15 residues. V shed 1 base and J 5 bases; nucleotides not matched to a gene: 8. In nucleotides, the CDR3 is TGTGCCAGCAGCCAAGGGGCGGGGGACCCCGACGAGCAGTACTTC. Translating it yields CASSQGAGDPDEQYF.

This clonotype was seen repeatedly, ten times or more. This rearrangement joins TRBV28 to TRBJ2-3; D might be TRBD1 (6 bases). There are 14 residues in the CDR3. Germline-derived CDR1 and CDR2 are MDHEN and SYDVKM. V lost 5 bases, J lost 4 bases, and 13 bases lay in between. CDR3 amino acids: CASSRGGTADTQYF. As DNA, the CDR3 is TGTGCCAGCAGTCGAGGGGGAACGGCAGATACGCAGTATTTT.

This clonotype was detected a few times. J is TRBJ2-1 and V is TRBV19, with a tentative D call TRBD2 (6 bases). Per the germline V gene, CDR1 is LNHDA and CDR2 is SQIVND (reference sequence). V was cut by 5 bases and J by 8 bases, with 19 bases left in between. The CDR3 loop spans 15 amino acids. The CDR3 sequence is CASSSNRGTIYEQFF. CDR3 in DNA: TGTGCCAGTAGTTCTAATCGCGGGACGATTTATGAGCAGTTCTTC.

The chain recombines TRBV4-3 with TRBJ1-1, with D unclear. This CDR3 region has 16 residues. Trimming pared 0 bases from V and 0 bases from J, leaving 11 bases between. The V gene's germline CDR1 is LGHNA and CDR2 YSLEER. CDR3 residues: CASSQDYRGLNTEAFF. The CDR3 nucleotides are TGCGCCAGCAGCCAAGATTATCGGGGATTGAACACTGAAGCTTTCTTT.

The rearrangement links TRBV6-5 to TRBJ2-3; 7 bases map to TRBD2. With V trimmed by 10 bases and J by 5 bases, 12 bases remained unmatched. CDR1 and CDR2 (germline): MNHEY, SVGAGI. The CDR3 runs to 14 residues. DNA for the CDR3: TGTGCCAACAGGCGGGGAGGGCCAGGAGATACGCAGTATTTT. As protein: CANRRGGPGDTQYF.

This clonotype occurred a few times. This sequence joins TRBV15 and TRBJ2-4, with D possibly being TRBD2 (6 bases). Looked up from germline, CDR1 is LNHNV and CDR2 is YYDKDF (reference sequence). This CDR3 comprises 14 residues. Trimming shortened V by 2 bases and J by 5 bases, and 10 bases separated the two germline ends. CDR3 sequence reads: CATSRIGEENIQYF. CDR3 bases: TGTGCCACCAGCAGAATAGGGGAGGAAAACATTCAGTACTTC.

The chain carries TRBV12-3 or TRBV12-4 and TRBJ2-1; D not certain. V lost 3 bases and J lost 12, with 12 bases in between. This CDR3 has 12 amino acids. CDR3 residues: CASSFTGSGQFF. CDR3 sequence (DNA): TGTGCCAGCAGTTTTACCGGATCAGGGCAGTTCTTC.